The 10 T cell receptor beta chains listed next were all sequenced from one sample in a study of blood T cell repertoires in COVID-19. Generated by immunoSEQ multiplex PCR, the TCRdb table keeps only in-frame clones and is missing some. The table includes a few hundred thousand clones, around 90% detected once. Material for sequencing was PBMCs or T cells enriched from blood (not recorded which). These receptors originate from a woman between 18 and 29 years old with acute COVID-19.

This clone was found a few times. CDR3 sequence reads: CASSLEGGFGYGYTF. For the CDR3, the DNA is TGCGCCAGCAGCTTGGAGGGAGGGTTCGGCTATGGCTACACCTTC. The rearrangement joins TRBV5-1 to TRBJ1-2; D remains ambiguous. This CDR3 is 15 amino acids long. The ends were cut back, 0 bases at V and 4 bases at J, with 13 bases in the middle. In germline, CDR1 is SGHRS, CDR2 YFSETQ.

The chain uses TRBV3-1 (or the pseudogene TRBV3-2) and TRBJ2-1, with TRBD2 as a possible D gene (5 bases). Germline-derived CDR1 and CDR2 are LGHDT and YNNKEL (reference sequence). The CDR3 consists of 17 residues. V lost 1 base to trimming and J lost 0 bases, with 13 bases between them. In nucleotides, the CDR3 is TGTGCCAGCAGCCAAGGAAATAGCGTATCCTCCTACAATGAGCAGTTCTTC. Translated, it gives CASSQGNSVSSYNEQFF.

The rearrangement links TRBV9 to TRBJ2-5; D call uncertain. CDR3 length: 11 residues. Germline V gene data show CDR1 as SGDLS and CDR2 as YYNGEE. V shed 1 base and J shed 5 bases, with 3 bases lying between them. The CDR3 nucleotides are TGTGCCAGCAGCGTAACTGAGACCCAGTACTTC. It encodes CASSVTETQYF.

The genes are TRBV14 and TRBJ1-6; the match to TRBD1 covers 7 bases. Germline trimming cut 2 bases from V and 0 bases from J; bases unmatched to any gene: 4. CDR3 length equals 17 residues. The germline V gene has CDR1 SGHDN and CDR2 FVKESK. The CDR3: CASSQKRGPSYNSPLHF. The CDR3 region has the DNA TGTGCCAGCAGCCAAAAAAGGGGGCCCTCCTATAATTCACCCCTCCACTTT.

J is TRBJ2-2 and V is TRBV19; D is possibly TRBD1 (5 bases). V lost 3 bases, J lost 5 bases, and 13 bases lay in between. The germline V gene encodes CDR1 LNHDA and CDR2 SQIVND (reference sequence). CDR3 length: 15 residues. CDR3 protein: CASSIIVRVTGELFF. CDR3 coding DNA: TGTGCCAGTAGTATTATAGTCAGGGTTACCGGGGAGCTGTTTTTT.

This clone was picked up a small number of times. CDR3 coding DNA: TGTGCCAGCAGCCCGGACAGGGGTGGCAATCAGCCCCAGCATTTT. Protein sequence: CASSPDRGGNQPQHF. The rearrangement uses TRBV3-1 (or the pseudogene TRBV3-2) and TRBJ1-5, with 9 bases fitting TRBD1. Germline V gives CDR1 LGHDT, CDR2 YNNKEL (reference sequence). The CDR3 extends over 15 amino acids. Trimming cost V 4 bases and J 2 bases; bases outside gene matches: 3.

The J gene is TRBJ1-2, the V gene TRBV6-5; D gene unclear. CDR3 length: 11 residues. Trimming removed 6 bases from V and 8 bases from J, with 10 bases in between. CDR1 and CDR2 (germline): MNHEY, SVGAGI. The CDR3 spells CASRSNSGYTF. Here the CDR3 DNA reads TGTGCCAGCAGATCCAACTCGGGCTACACCTTC.

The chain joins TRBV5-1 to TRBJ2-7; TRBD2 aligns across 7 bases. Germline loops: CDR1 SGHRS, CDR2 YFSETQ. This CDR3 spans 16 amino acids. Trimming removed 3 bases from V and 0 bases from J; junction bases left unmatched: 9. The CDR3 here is CASSSHTSESSYEQYF. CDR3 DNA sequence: TGCGCCAGCAGCTCCCATACTAGCGAGAGCTCCTACGAGCAGTACTTC.

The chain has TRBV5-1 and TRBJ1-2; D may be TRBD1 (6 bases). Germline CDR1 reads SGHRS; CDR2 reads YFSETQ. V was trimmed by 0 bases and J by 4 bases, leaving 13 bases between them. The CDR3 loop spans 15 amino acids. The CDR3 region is CASSLEGGRGYGYTF. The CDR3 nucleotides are TGCGCCAGCAGCTTGGAGGGGGGGCGCGGCTATGGCTACACCTTC.

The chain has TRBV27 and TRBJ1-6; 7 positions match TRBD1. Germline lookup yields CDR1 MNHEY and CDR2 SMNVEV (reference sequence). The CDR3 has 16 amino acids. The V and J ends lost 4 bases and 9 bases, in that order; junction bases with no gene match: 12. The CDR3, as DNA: TGTGCCAGCAGTTCCCACAGACAGGGTATCACTTCACCCCTCCACTTT. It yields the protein CASSSHRQGITSPLHF.